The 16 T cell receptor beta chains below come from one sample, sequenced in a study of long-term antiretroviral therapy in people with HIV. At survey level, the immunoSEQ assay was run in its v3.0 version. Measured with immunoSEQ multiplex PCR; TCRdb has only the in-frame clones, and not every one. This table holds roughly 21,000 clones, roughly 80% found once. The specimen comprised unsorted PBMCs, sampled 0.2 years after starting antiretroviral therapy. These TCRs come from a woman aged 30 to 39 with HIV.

The CDR3 is CASREGFNEQFF. CDR3 bases: TGTGCCAGCAGGGAGGGATTTAATGAGCAGTTCTTC. This chain connects TRBV2 to TRBJ2-1; the D gene is possibly TRBD2 (6 bases). There are 12 residues in the CDR3. V dropped 6 bases and J dropped 7 bases, with 10 bases sitting between them. The germline V gene has CDR1 SNHLY and CDR2 FYNNEI.

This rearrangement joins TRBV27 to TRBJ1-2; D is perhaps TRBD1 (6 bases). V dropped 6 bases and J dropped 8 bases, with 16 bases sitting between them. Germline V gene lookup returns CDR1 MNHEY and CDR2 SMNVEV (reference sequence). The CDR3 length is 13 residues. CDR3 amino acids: CASRNGQLSGYTF. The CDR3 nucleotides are TGTGCCAGCAGAAACGGACAGCTGAGCGGCTACACCTTC.

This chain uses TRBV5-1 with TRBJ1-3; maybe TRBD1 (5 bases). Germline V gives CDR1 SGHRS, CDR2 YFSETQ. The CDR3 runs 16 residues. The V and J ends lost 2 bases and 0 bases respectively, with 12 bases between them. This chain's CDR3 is CASSLGTGDSGNTIYF. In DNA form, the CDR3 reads TGCGCCAGCAGCTTAGGGACGGGTGACTCTGGAAACACCATATATTTT. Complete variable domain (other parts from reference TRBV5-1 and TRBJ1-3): KAGVTQTPRYLIKTRGQQVTLSCSPISGHRSVSWYQQTPGQGLQFLFEYFSETQRNKGNFPGRFSGRQFSNSRSEMNVSTLELGDSALYLCASSLGTGDSGNTIYFGEGSWLTVV.

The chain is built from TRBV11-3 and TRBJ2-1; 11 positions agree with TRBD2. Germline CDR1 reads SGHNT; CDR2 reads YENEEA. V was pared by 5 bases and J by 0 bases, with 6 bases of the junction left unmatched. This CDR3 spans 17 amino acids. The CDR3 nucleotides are TGTGCCAGCAGCGTGACTAGCGGGGTCTACTCCTACAATGAGCAGTTCTTC. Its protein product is CASSVTSGVYSYNEQFF.

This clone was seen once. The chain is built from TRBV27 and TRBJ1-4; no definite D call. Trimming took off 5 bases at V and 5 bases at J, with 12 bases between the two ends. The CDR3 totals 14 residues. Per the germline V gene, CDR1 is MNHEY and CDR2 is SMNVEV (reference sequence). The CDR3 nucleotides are TGTGCCAGCAGTCCCTTTAGTGGGAATGAAAAACTGTTTTTT. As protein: CASSPFSGNEKLFF.

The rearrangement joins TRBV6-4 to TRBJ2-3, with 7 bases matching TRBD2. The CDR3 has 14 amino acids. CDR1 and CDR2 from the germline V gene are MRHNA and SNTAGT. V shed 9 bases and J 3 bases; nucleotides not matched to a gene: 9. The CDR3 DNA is TGTGCCAGTTCCAACGGGGGAGGGACAGATACGCAGTATTTT. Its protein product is CASSNGGGTDTQYF.

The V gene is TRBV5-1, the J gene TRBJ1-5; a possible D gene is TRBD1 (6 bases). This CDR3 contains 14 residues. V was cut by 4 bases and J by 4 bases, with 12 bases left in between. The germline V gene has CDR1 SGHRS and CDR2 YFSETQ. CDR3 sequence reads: CASSPGQSNQPQHF. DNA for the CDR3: TGCGCCAGCAGCCCCGGACAGAGTAATCAGCCCCAGCATTTT.

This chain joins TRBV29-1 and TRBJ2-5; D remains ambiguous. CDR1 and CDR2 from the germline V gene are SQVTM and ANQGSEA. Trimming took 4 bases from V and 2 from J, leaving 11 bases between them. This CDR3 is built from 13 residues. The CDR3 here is CSVVRDPQETQYF. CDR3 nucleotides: TGCAGCGTTGTACGTGATCCTCAAGAGACCCAGTACTTC. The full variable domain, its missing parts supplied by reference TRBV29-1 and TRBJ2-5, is SAVISQKPSRDICQRGTSLTIQCQVDSQVTMMFWYRQQPGQSLTLIATANQGSEATYESGFVIDKFPISRPNLTFSTLTVSNMSPEDSSIYLCSVVRDPQETQYFGPGTRLLVL.

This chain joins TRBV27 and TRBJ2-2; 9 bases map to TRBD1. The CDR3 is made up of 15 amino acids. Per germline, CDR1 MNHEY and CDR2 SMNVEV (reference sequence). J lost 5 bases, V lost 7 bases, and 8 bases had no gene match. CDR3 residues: CASKVGQGGTGELFF. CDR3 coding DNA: TGTGCCAGCAAAGTGGGACAGGGTGGGACCGGGGAGCTGTTTTTT.

Written as DNA, the CDR3 is TGTGCCAGCAGTGCCTACATTGCAACTAATGAAAAACTGTTTTTT. It yields the protein CASSAYIATNEKLFF. The J gene is TRBJ1-4, the V gene TRBV6-1; D is ambiguous. The CDR3 loop spans 15 amino acids. Germline loops: CDR1 MNHNS, CDR2 SASEGT. Trimming took 4 bases from V and 0 from J, leaving 9 bases between them.

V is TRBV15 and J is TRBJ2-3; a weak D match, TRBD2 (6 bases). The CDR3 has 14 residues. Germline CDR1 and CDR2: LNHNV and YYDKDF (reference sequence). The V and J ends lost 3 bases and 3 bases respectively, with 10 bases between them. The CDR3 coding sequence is TGTGCCACCAGCAGGCAGACTAGGACAGATACGCAGTATTTT. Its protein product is CATSRQTRTDTQYF.

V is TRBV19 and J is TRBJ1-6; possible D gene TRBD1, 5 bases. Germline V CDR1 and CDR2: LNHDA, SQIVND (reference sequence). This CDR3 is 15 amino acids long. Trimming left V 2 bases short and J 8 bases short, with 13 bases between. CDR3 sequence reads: CASSITAWGDSPLHF. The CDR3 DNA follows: TGTGCCAGTAGTATAACGGCTTGGGGGGATTCACCCCTCCACTTT.

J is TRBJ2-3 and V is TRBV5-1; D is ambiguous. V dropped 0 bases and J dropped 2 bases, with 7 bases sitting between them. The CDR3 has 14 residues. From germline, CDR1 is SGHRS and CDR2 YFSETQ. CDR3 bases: TGCGCCAGCAGCTTGGGACTGGTCACAGATACGCAGTATTTT. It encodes CASSLGLVTDTQYF.

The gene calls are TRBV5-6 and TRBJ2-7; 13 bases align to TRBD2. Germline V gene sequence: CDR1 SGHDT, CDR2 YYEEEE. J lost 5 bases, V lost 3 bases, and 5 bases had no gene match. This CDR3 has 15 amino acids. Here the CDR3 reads CASSWGLAGMHEQYF. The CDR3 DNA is TGTGCCAGCAGCTGGGGACTAGCGGGGATGCACGAGCAGTACTTC.

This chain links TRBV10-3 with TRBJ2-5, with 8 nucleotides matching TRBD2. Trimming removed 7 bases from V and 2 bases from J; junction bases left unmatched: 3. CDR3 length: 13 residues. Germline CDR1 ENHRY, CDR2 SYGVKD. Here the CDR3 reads CAITGGDQETQYF. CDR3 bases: TGTGCCATCACGGGGGGGGATCAAGAGACCCAGTACTTC.

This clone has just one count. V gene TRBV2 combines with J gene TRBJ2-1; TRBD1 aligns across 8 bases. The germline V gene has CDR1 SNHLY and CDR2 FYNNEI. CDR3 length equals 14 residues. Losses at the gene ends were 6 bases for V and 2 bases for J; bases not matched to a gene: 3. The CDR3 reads CASSMDRAYNEQFF. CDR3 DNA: TGTGCCAGCAGCATGGACAGGGCCTACAATGAGCAGTTCTTC.